The rows below give T cell receptor beta chains drawn from one sample of a study of T-cell reconstitution after alpha-beta-depleted transplantation in children. In TCRdb, the PCR reads were re-called with MiXCR into one record per CDR3 protein. The repertoire includes 150,000 to 250,000 distinct CDR3 sequences, 13% to 15% of them detected once, and less than 15% sits in the top ten. The input for sequencing was PBMCs from the stem cell graft donor, taken from the stem cell graft. The receptors stem from a human donor who donated a stem cell graft to a child with acute lymphoblastic leukemia. Each CDR3 is given with its conserved first and last residue. A D gene is named only where the DNA matches it firmly. Size is stated for part of the rows, as once, few or many counts, or as a class when the clone is expanded.

d_call: TRBD1
cdr3_length: 14
clone_size: many
j_call: TRBJ1-2
v_call: TRBV29-1
cdr3_nt: TGCAGCGTTATAAAACAGGGGAAGAACTATGGCTACACCTTC
cdr3_aa: CSVIKQGKNYGYTF

d_call: TRBD2
cdr3_length: 17
clone_size: many
j_call: TRBJ2-3
v_call: TRBV4-1
cdr3_nt: TGCGCCAGCAGCCACCCCACCCTAGCGGGAAGGGCAGATACGCAGTATTTT
cdr3_aa: CASSHPTLAGRADTQYF

d_call: .
cdr3_length: 18
clone_size: .
j_call: TRBJ2-3
v_call: TRBV12-3/TRBV12-4
cdr3_nt: TGTGCCATCAGTTTCCGTACGGGCGCCCCACCTAGCACAGATACGCAGTATTTT
cdr3_aa: CAISFRTGAPPSTDTQYF

d_call: TRBD1
cdr3_length: 18
clone_size: .
j_call: TRBJ2-1
v_call: TRBV12-3/TRBV12-4
cdr3_nt: TGTGCCAGCAGCAGAGGACAGGACAATTGGAGCTCCTACAATGAGCAGTTCTTC
cdr3_aa: CASSRGQDNWSSYNEQFF

d_call: .
cdr3_length: 14
clone_size: many
j_call: TRBJ1-1
v_call: TRBV7-8
cdr3_nt: TGTGCCAGCAGCTTAGTTGAGGGGAGCACTGAAGCTTTCTTT
cdr3_aa: CASSLVEGSTEAFF

d_call: .
cdr3_length: 13
clone_size: .
j_call: TRBJ2-7
v_call: TRBV5-6
cdr3_nt: TGTGCCAGCAGCTTGTTCGAGGGGAGAGAGCAGTACTTC
cdr3_aa: CASSLFEGREQYF

d_call: .
cdr3_length: 16
clone_size: .
j_call: TRBJ2-3
v_call: TRBV12-3/TRBV12-4
cdr3_nt: TGTGCCAGCAGCCCAAACGGGGCCCCTAGCACAGATACGCAGTATTTT
cdr3_aa: CASSPNGAPSTDTQYF

d_call: TRBD2
cdr3_length: 16
clone_size: many
j_call: TRBJ2-1
v_call: TRBV28
cdr3_nt: TGTGCCAGCCTCCCGGAGCTAGCGGGAGGCCACAATGAGCAGTTCTTC
cdr3_aa: CASLPELAGGHNEQFF

d_call: TRBD2
cdr3_length: 16
clone_size: few
j_call: TRBJ2-5
v_call: TRBV20-1
cdr3_nt: TGCAGTGCTAGAGTTTTTGCTAGCGGGATGAAAGAGACCCAGTACTTC
cdr3_aa: CSARVFASGMKETQYF

d_call: TRBD1
cdr3_length: 13
clone_size: many
j_call: TRBJ1-2
v_call: TRBV12-3/TRBV12-4
cdr3_nt: TGTGCCAGCAGTCTTCAGGGGGTAGGTGGCTACACCTTC
cdr3_aa: CASSLQGVGGYTF

d_call: TRBD1
cdr3_length: 16
clone_size: many
j_call: TRBJ2-7
v_call: TRBV5-8
cdr3_nt: TGTGCCAGCAGCTTGGGAGGGACAGGAAACTCCTACGAGCAGTACTTC
cdr3_aa: CASSLGGTGNSYEQYF

d_call: .
cdr3_length: 14
clone_size: many
j_call: TRBJ2-7
v_call: TRBV29-1
cdr3_nt: TGCAGCGTTGAACTCCGACAATACGGCGGCGAGCAGTACTTC
cdr3_aa: CSVELRQYGGEQYF

d_call: .
cdr3_length: 15
clone_size: few
j_call: TRBJ2-7
v_call: TRBV5-1
cdr3_nt: TGCGCCAGCAGCCGCCGGGACGGCTCCTTGATGGAGCAGTACTTC
cdr3_aa: CASSRRDGSLMEQYF

d_call: TRBD1
cdr3_length: 12
clone_size: few
j_call: TRBJ1-1
v_call: TRBV12-3/TRBV12-4
cdr3_nt: TGTGCCAGCAGTTTAGTGGACAGGGGAGCTTTCTTT
cdr3_aa: CASSLVDRGAFF

d_call: TRBD1
cdr3_length: 15
clone_size: few
j_call: TRBJ2-7
v_call: TRBV6-1
cdr3_nt: TGTGCCAGCAGTGAACGAGACAGGGGAAACTACGAGCAGTACTTC
cdr3_aa: CASSERDRGNYEQYF

d_call: .
cdr3_length: 15
clone_size: many
j_call: TRBJ2-1
v_call: TRBV12-3/TRBV12-4
cdr3_nt: TGTGCCAGCAGAGATCTCAGCGGCCCTTACAATGAGCAGTTCTTC
cdr3_aa: CASRDLSGPYNEQFF

d_call: TRBD1
cdr3_length: 14
clone_size: many
j_call: TRBJ1-4
v_call: TRBV5-1
cdr3_nt: TGCGCCAGCGGTTCCGGGACAGGGTACGAAAAACTGTTTTTT
cdr3_aa: CASGSGTGYEKLFF

d_call: TRBD2
cdr3_length: 16
clone_size: many
j_call: TRBJ2-5
v_call: TRBV5-1
cdr3_nt: TGCGCCAGCAGCTTTTCGACTAGCGGGAGCGGAGAGACCCAGTACTTC
cdr3_aa: CASSFSTSGSGETQYF